This record looks at one TCR beta chain sequence and its context. As yet, its antigen is unknown. This specimen belongs to a study of cytomegalovirus exposure and HLA in healthy donors. General observations from the study: The CMV antigen specificity of a few CMV-associated chains was confirmed through in vitro analysis.

TCRdb's copy holds only in-frame clones and misses some; the assay was immunoSEQ multiplex PCR. This table holds about 260,000 clones, about 90% found once. Germline lookup yields CDR1 ENHRY and CDR2 SYGVKD. The CDR3 is 13 residues long. V was trimmed by 0 bases and J by 6 bases, leaving 9 bases between them. The rearrangement uses TRBV10-3 and TRBJ2-7; TRBD2 is a possible D gene (6 bases). This receptor was taken from a woman between 25 and 40 years old in good health and CMV-seronegative. The specimen sequenced was PBMCs. CDR3 bases: TGTGCCATCAGTGAGTCGTGGGGAGGCGAGCAGTACTTC. Translated, it gives CAISESWGGEQYF.